This note documents a single T cell receptor (beta chain) sequence. Looked up from germline, CDR1 is SQVTM and CDR2 is ANQGSEA. Trimming shortened V by 1 base and J by 11 bases, and 15 bases separated the two germline ends. The CDR3 spans 13 residues. Measured with immunoSEQ multiplex PCR; TCRdb has only the in-frame clones, and not every one. In the table there are about 370,000 clones, 89% of which are singletons. The source of the sample is a study of Ad26.COV2.S vaccination and SARS-CoV-2 variants. The treatment: 15 to 20 received Ad26.COV2.S at low or high dose, single or two shots; 5 received placebo; per-sample allocation not given. Each sample was drawn 63 days after the first injection (of vaccine or placebo).

Sample: peripheral blood, taken in a trial of Ad26.COV2.S vaccine versus placebo. The V call is TRBV29-1, the J call TRBJ2-1, with D possibly matching TRBD1 (5 bases). The sequence came from a person aged 18-65 years who received the Ad26.COV2.S COVID-19 vaccine or a placebo. In DNA, the CDR3 is TGCAGCGTTGAAGGTGGGGCCGGGTCCAAGCAGTTCTTC. It translates to CSVEGGAGSKQFF.